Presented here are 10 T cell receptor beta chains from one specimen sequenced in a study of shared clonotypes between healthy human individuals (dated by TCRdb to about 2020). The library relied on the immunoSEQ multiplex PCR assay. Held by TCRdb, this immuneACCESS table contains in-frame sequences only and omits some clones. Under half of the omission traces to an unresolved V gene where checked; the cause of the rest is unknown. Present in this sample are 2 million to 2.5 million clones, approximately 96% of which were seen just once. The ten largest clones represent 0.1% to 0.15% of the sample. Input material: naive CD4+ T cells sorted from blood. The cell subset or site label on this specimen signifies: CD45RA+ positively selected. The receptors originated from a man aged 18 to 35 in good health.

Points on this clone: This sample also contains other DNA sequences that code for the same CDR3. CDR3 sequence reads: CASSLGGSYNEQFF. CDR3 bases: TGCGCCAGCAGCTTGGGAGGTAGTTACAATGAGCAGTTCTTC. V gene TRBV5-1 combines with J gene TRBJ2-1; D not resolved. V lost 0 bases to trimming and J lost 4 bases, with 8 bases between them. CDR3 length: 14 residues. Germline assignment: CDR1 SGHRS and CDR2 YFSETQ.

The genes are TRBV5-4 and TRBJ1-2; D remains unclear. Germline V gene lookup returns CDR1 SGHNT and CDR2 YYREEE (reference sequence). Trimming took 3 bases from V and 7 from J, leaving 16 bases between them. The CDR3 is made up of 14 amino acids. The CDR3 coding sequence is TGTGCCAGCAGCTCCCCCCTCCAGGTCTTTGGCTACACCTTC. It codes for CASSSPLQVFGYTF.

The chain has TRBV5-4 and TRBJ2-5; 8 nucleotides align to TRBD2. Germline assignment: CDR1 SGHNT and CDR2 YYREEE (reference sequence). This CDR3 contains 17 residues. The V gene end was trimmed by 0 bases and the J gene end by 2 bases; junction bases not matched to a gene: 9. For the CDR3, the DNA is TGTGCCAGCAGCTTGGCCCCCGGCGGGGGGTCACAAGAGACCCAGTACTTC. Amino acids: CASSLAPGGGSQETQYF.

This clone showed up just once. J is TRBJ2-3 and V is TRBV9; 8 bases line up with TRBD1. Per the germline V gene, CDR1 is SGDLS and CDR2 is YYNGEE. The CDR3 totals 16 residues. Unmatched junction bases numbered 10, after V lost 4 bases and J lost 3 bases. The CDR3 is CASSMRGTGRTDTQYF. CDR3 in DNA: TGTGCCAGCAGCATGAGGGGGACAGGCAGGACAGATACGCAGTATTTT.

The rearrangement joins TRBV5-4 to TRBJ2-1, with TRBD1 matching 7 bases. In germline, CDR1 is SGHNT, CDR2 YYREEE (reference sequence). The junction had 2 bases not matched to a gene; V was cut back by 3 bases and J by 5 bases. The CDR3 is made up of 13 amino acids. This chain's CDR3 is CASSSGTDNEQFF. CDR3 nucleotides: TGTGCCAGCAGCTCAGGGACAGACAATGAGCAGTTCTTC.

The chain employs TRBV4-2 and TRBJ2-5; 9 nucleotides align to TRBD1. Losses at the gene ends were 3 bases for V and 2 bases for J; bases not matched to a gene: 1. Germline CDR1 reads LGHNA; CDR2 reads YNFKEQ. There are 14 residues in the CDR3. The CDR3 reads CASSQDRGQETQYF. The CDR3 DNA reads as TGTGCCAGCAGCCAGGACAGGGGACAAGAGACCCAGTACTTC.

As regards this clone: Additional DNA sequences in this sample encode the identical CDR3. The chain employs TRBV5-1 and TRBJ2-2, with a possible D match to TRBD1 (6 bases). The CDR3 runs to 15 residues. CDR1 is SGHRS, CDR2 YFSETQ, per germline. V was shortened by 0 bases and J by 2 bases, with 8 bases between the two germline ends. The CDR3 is CASSLGGTNTGELFF. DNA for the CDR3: TGCGCCAGCAGCTTGGGTGGGACAAACACCGGGGAGCTGTTTTTT.

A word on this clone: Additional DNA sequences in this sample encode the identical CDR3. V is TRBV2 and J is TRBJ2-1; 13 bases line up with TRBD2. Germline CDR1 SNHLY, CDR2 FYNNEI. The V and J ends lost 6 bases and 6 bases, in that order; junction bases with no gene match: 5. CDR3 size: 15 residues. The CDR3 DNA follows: TGTGCCAGCAGCACACTAGCGGGGGGGCCCAATGAGCAGTTCTTC. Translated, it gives CASSTLAGGPNEQFF.

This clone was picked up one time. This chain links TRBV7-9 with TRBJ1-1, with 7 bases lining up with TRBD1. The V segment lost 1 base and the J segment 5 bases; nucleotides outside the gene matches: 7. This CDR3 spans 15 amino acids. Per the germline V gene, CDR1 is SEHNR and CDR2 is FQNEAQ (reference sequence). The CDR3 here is CASSLDRGHGTEAFF. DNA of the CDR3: TGTGCCAGCAGCTTAGACAGGGGTCACGGGACTGAAGCTTTCTTT.

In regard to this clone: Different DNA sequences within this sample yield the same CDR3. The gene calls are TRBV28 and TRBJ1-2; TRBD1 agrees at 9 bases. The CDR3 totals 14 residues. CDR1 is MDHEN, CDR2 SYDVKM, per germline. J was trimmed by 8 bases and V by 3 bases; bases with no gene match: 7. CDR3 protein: CASSLTGTGKGYTF. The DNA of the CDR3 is TGTGCCAGCAGTTTGACCGGGACAGGGAAGGGCTACACCTTC.